This T cell receptor beta chain was identified in a study of cytomegalovirus exposure and HLA in healthy donors. Study conclusions and caveats: Indistinguishability led to the exclusion of some V segments, TRBV6-2 and TRBV6-3 included.

Concerning this clone: Its antigen is still unknown.

The V gene lost 1 base and the J gene lost 3 bases, with 4 bases spanning the gap. The V gene's germline CDR1 is SGHTA and CDR2 FQGNSA. This CDR3 is built from 13 residues. This PCR relied on a set of 60 Vbeta primers and 13 Jbeta primers. TCRdb's copy holds only in-frame clones and misses some; the assay was immunoSEQ multiplex PCR. Of approximately 210,000 clones in the sample, around 86% were seen once. The sequence was collected from a woman aged 50 to 60 in good health and CMV-seropositive. V usage is TRBV7-2 and J usage is TRBJ1-5; no firm D call. Sample: PBMCs. The CDR3 reads CASSLDFNQPQHF. CDR3 nucleotides: TGTGCCAGCAGCTTAGACTTCAATCAGCCCCAGCATTTT.